These 18 T cell receptor beta chains share one sample of origin, sequenced in a study of T-cell reconstitution after alpha-beta-depleted transplantation in children. Preparation of the TCRbeta library was carried out with unique molecular identifiers. From the PCR reads, TCRdb called clonotypes with MiXCR, one entry per CDR3 protein. The sample carries hundreds of thousands of distinct CDR3 sequences, approximately 13% recorded once. The sample was PBMCs, mostly from graft donor cells, taken 360 days after TCRalphabeta/CD19-depleted stem cell transplant. The receptors come from a male patient younger than 18 who had a stem cell transplant for acute myeloid leukemia, so the T cells may come from the graft donor.

This sequence joins TRBV20-1 and TRBJ1-6; D is ambiguous. Looked up from germline, CDR1 is DFQATT and CDR2 is SNEGSKA (reference sequence). The germline V and J ends were trimmed by 6 bases and 3 bases, with 9 bases remaining between them. CDR3 length: 13 amino acids. The DNA of the CDR3 is TGCAGTGCGGGTCCTCTCTATAATTCACCCCTCCACTTT. The encoded protein is CSAGPLYNSPLHF.

The chain employs TRBV12-3 or TRBV12-4 and TRBJ2-5; 12 nucleotides line up with TRBD2. Germline trimming cut 1 base from V and 5 bases from J; bases unmatched to any gene: 11. The length of the CDR3 is 18 residues. CDR3 sequence (DNA): TGTGCCAGCAGTTTAGATGGGCTAGCGGGAGGGCCCATGGAGACCCAGTACTTC. Amino acids: CASSLDGLAGGPMETQYF.

This clonotype has more than one count but fewer than ten. The V and J genes are TRBV5-1 and TRBJ2-4; D is unresolved. The length of the CDR3 is 15 residues. V lost 5 bases to trimming and J lost 0 bases, with 12 bases between them. Germline V gene data show CDR1 as SGHRS and CDR2 as YFSETQ. CDR3 nucleotides: TGCGCCAGCAGGTTGTCCGAATTAGCCAAAAACATTCAGTACTTC. It translates to CASRLSELAKNIQYF.

This clonotype has only a few counts. The V gene is TRBV6-5, the J gene TRBJ1-2, with 7 bases lining up with TRBD1. Germline V gene lookup returns CDR1 MNHEY and CDR2 SVGAGI. The CDR3 totals 17 residues. V shed 2 bases, J shed 0 bases, and the junction held 9 bases outside the gene matches. Here the CDR3 DNA reads TGTGCCAGCAGTTACCGCTCCGGGACAGTAGCTAACTATGGCTACACCTTC. It specifies CASSYRSGTVANYGYTF.

The J gene is TRBJ2-6, the V gene TRBV7-8; TRBD1 agrees at 7 bases. Germline lookup yields CDR1 SGHVS and CDR2 FQNEAQ. CDR3 length: 17 amino acids. V shed 5 bases, J shed 1 base, and the junction held 8 bases outside the gene matches. This chain's CDR3 is CASSLTRDRSGANVLTF. The CDR3 DNA follows: TGTGCCAGCAGCCTAACCCGGGACAGATCTGGGGCCAACGTCCTGACTTTC.

The V and J genes are TRBV10-3 and TRBJ2-7; 10 positions agree with TRBD2. Unmatched junction bases numbered 9, after V lost 3 bases and J lost 4 bases. Germline CDR1 reads ENHRY; CDR2 reads SYGVKD. The CDR3 loop spans 16 amino acids. This CDR3 is CAISDSVASGRYEQYF. The CDR3 region has the DNA TGTGCCATCAGTGATTCGGTAGCTAGCGGGAGATACGAGCAGTACTTC.

The genes are TRBV7-2 and TRBJ2-5; D unresolved. The CDR3 length is 15 residues. The V end lost 1 base, the J end lost 10 bases, and 19 bases lay between the germline ends. Per germline, CDR1 SGHTA and CDR2 FQGNSA. CDR3 sequence: CASSLVGDKIRVQYF. For the CDR3, the DNA is TGTGCCAGCAGCTTAGTTGGCGACAAGATAAGGGTCCAGTACTTC. Full variable domain (outside the CDR3, taken from reference TRBV7-2 and TRBJ2-5): GAGVSQSPSNKVTEKGKDVELRCDPISGHTALYWYRQSLGQGLEFLIYFQGNSAPDKSGLPSDRFSAERTGGSVSTLTIQRTQQEDSAVYLCASSLVGDKIRVQYFGPGTRLLVL.

The chain has TRBV28 and TRBJ1-1, with D tentatively TRBD1 (5 bases). Deletions cut 10 bases from V and 2 bases from J, with 14 bases between. CDR1 MDHEN and CDR2 SYDVKM come from the germline V gene. CDR3 length equals 13 residues. The chain's CDR3 is CAITGTLNTEAFF. The CDR3 DNA reads TGTGCCATCACCGGGACCTTAAACACTGAAGCTTTCTTT.

The chain links TRBV6-1 to TRBJ2-1; 8 nucleotides match TRBD1. CDR1 and CDR2 (germline): MNHNS, SASEGT. Germline trimming cut 3 bases from V and 7 bases from J; bases unmatched to any gene: 20. The CDR3 length is 19 residues. The CDR3 DNA reads as TGTGCCAGCAGTGATCCTGCCACCTTTTCCGGGACAGGCTGGAATGAGCAGTTCTTC. Encoded protein: CASSDPATFSGTGWNEQFF.

This clonotype was seen a few times. The rearrangement uses TRBV5-1 and TRBJ1-3; D gene unclear. Germline CDR1 is SGHRS and CDR2 is YFSETQ. This CDR3 has 14 amino acids. V was pared by 4 bases and J by 1 base, with 9 bases between. The CDR3 is CASSPVGSGNTIYF. The CDR3 coding sequence is TGCGCCAGCAGCCCGGTCGGGTCTGGAAACACCATATATTTT.

This sequence joins TRBV14 and TRBJ2-1; TRBD2 matches at 10 bases. There are 19 residues in the CDR3. J gave up 0 bases and V 5 bases, and 13 bases lay outside the gene matches. Germline V gives CDR1 SGHDN, CDR2 FVKESK. This chain's CDR3 is CASSCRASGGYSSYNEQFF. In DNA, the CDR3 is TGTGCCAGCAGCTGCAGGGCTAGCGGGGGATACAGCTCCTACAATGAGCAGTTCTTC.

This clonotype turned up a few times. V is TRBV3-1 and J is TRBJ1-1; D is uncertain. V was trimmed by 2 bases and J by 0 bases, leaving 13 bases between them. The CDR3 totals 16 residues. Germline V gives CDR1 LGHDT, CDR2 YNNKEL (reference sequence). CDR3 DNA: TGTGCCAGCAGCCAATCCTATACAGTTGTGAACACTGAAGCTTTCTTT. It codes for CASSQSYTVVNTEAFF.

V is TRBV5-1 and J is TRBJ2-1, with D uncertain. With 4 bases removed from V and 3 bases from J, the gap between germline ends came to 11 bases. Germline V gene data show CDR1 as SGHRS and CDR2 as YFSETQ. The length of the CDR3 is 14 residues. The CDR3 sequence is CASSQELGYNEQFF. The DNA of the CDR3 is TGCGCCAGCAGCCAGGAACTGGGCTACAATGAGCAGTTCTTC.

V is TRBV25-1 and J is TRBJ2-7; 9 nucleotides line up with TRBD2. CDR3 length equals 17 residues. V shed 4 bases, J shed 3 bases, and the junction held 13 bases outside the gene matches. Germline V lookup: CDR1 MGHDK, CDR2 SYGVNS. CDR3 region: CASSVPRGAGGIYEQYF. The CDR3, as DNA: TGTGCCAGCAGTGTCCCCCGAGGTGCGGGAGGGATCTACGAGCAGTACTTC.

The rearrangement joins TRBV7-9 to TRBJ2-5; D is possibly TRBD2 (6 bases). V was shortened by 5 bases and J by 2 bases, with 15 bases between the two germline ends. This CDR3 is 15 amino acids long. In germline, CDR1 is SEHNR, CDR2 FQNEAQ (reference sequence). The CDR3 region has the DNA TGTGCCAGCAGCCTAAGTGGGACTCTGCAAGAGACCCAGTACTTC. This codes for CASSLSGTLQETQYF.

CDR3 in DNA: TGTGCCAGCAGCTTAGGACTAGGTCCTAGCTCCTACAATGAGCAGTTCTTC. This encodes CASSLGLGPSSYNEQFF. The chain couples TRBV7-9 to TRBJ2-1; D may be TRBD2 (6 bases). The CDR3 length is 17 residues. V was clipped by 1 base and J by 0 bases, with 13 bases between them. Germline CDR1 SEHNR, CDR2 FQNEAQ (reference sequence).

This clonotype was seen repeatedly, ten times or more. The CDR3 reads CASSDPGTGFDEQYF. The CDR3 DNA reads TGTGCCAGCAGTGACCCCGGGACAGGGTTCGACGAGCAGTACTTC. The chain uses TRBV25-1 and TRBJ2-7, with 9 bases fitting TRBD1. Trimming took 3 bases from V and 5 from J; bases not matched to a gene: 8. The CDR3 totals 15 residues. The germline gives CDR1 MGHDK, CDR2 SYGVNS.

The chain joins TRBV12-3 or TRBV12-4 to TRBJ2-5; either TRBD1 or TRBD2 may supply D (5 bases each). The CDR3 is made up of 13 amino acids. Trimming cost V 3 bases and J 4 bases, with 9 bases left between them. This CDR3 reads CASSLLGVETQYF. The CDR3 DNA sequence: TGTGCCAGCAGTTTGTTGGGGGTAGAGACCCAGTACTTC.